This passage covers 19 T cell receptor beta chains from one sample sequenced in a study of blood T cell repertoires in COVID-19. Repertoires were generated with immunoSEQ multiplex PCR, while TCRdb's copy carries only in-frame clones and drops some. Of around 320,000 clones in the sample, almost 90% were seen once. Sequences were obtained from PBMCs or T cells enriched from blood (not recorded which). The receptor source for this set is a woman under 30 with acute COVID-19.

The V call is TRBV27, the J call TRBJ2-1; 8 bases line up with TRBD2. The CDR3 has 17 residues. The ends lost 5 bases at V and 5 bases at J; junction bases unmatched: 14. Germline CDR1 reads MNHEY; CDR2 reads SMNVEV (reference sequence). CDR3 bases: TGTGCCAGCAGTCCGACCGGGACGGGACTAGTTAACAATGAGCAGTTCTTC. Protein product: CASSPTGTGLVNNEQFF.

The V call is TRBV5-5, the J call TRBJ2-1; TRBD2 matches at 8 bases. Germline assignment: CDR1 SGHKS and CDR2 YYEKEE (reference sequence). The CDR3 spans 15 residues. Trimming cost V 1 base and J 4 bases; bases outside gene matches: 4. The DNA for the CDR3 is TGTGCCAGCAGCTTGATACTAGCGGTTTACAATGAGCAGTTCTTC. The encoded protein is CASSLILAVYNEQFF. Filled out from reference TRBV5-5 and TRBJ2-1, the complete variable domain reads DAGVTQSPTHLIKTRGQQVTLRCSPISGHKSVSWYQQVLGQGPQFIFQYYEKEERGRGNFPDRFSARQFPNYSSELNVNALLLGDSALYLCASSLILAVYNEQFFGPGTRLTVL.

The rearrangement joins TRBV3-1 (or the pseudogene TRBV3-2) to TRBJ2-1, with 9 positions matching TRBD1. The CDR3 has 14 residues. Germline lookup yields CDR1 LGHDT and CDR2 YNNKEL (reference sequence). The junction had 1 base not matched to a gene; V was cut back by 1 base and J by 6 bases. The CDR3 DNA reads TGTGCCAGCAGCCAAGGGACAGGGGCCAATGAGCAGTTCTTC. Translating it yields CASSQGTGANEQFF.

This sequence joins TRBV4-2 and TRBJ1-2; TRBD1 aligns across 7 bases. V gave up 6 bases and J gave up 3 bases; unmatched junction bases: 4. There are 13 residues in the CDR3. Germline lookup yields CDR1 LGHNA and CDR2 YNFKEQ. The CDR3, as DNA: TGTGCCAGCAGTCCCGACAGGGACTATGGCTACACCTTC. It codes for CASSPDRDYGYTF.

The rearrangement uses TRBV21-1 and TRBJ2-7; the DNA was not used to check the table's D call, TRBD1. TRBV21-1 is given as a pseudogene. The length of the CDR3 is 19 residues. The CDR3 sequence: CASSTYHGTGNRRSYEQYF. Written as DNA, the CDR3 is TGTGCCAGCAGCACCTACCACGGGACAGGGAACCGTCGATCCTACGAGCAGTACTTC.

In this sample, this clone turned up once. The CDR3, as DNA: TGTGCCAGCAGCTATGGACAGCTCGGGAACACTGAAGCTTTCTTT. Translated: CASSYGQLGNTEAFF. This chain connects TRBV7-3 to TRBJ1-1; D might be TRBD1 (6 bases). Trimming pared 4 bases from V and 1 base from J, leaving 13 bases between. The CDR3 has 15 amino acids. The V gene's germline CDR1 is SGHTA and CDR2 FQGTGA.

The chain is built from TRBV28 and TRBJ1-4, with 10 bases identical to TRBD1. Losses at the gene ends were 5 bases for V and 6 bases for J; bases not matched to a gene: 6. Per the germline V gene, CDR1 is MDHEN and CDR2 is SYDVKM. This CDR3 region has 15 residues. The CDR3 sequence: CASSRPGQGYEKLFF. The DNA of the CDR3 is TGTGCCAGCAGTCGACCGGGACAGGGGTATGAAAAACTGTTTTTT.

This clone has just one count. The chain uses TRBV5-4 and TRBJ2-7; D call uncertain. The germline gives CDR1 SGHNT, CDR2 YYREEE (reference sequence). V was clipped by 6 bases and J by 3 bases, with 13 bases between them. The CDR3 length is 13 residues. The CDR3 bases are TGTGCCAGCATGATCGAGGCCAGCTACGAGCAGTACTTC. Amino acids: CASMIEASYEQYF.

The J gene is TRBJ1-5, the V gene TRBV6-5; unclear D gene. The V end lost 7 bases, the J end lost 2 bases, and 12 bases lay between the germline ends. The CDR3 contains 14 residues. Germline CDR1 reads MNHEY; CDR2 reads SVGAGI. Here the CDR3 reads CASKEVNGNQPQHF. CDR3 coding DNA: TGTGCCAGCAAGGAGGTGAACGGCAATCAGCCCCAGCATTTT.

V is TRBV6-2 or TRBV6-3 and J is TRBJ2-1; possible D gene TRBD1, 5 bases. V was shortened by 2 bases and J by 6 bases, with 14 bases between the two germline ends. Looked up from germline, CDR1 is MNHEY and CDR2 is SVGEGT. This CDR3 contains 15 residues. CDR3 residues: CASSYRGSSFNEQFF. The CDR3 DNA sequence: TGTGCCAGCAGTTACAGGGGATCGTCATTCAATGAGCAGTTCTTC.

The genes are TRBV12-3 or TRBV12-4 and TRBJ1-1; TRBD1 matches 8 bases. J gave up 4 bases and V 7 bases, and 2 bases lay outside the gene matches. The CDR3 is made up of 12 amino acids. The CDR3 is CASIQGATEAFF. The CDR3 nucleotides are TGTGCCAGCATCCAGGGGGCCACTGAAGCTTTCTTT.

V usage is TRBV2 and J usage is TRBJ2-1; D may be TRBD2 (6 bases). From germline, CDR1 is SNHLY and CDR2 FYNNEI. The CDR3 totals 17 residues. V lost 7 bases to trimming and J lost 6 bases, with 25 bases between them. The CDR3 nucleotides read TGTGCCAGCACCAAGGCCCCCAGCGGGCTTTCCACCAATGAGCAGTTCTTC. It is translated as CASTKAPSGLSTNEQFF.

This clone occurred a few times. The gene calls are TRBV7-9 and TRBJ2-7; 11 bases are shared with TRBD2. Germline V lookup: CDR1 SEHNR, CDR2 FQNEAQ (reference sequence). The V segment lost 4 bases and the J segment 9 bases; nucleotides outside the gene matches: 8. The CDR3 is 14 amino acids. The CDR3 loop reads CASSSGLAGFGQYF. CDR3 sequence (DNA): TGTGCCAGCAGCTCTGGACTAGCGGGTTTCGGGCAGTACTTC.

CDR3 loop: CASRGNLAVNEQFF. The CDR3 DNA reads as TGTGCCAGCAGAGGCAACCTAGCGGTCAATGAGCAGTTCTTC. The rearrangement links TRBV2 to TRBJ2-1, with 7 positions matching TRBD2. Trimming at V came to 6 bases and at J to 6 bases, leaving 8 bases not matched to a gene. CDR1 SNHLY and CDR2 FYNNEI come from the germline V gene. This CDR3 has 14 amino acids. Full variable domain (remainder filled in from reference TRBV2 and TRBJ2-1): EPEVTQTPSHQVTQMGQEVILRCVPISNHLYFYWYRQILGQKVEFLVSFYNNEISEKSEIFDDQFSVERPDGSNFTLKIRSTKLEDSAMYFCASRGNLAVNEQFFGPGTRLTVL.

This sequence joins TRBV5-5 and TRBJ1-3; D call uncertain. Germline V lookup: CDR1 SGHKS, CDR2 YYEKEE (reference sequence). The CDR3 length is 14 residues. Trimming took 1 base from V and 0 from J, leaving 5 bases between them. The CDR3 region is CASSLRGSGNTIYF. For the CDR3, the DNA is TGTGCCAGCAGCTTGCGGGGCTCTGGAAACACCATATATTTT.

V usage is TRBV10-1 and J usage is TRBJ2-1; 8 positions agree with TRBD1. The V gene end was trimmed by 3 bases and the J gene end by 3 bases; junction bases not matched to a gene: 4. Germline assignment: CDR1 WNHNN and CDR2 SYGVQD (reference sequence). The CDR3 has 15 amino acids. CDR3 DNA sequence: TGCGCCAGCAGTGAAACAGGACAGGGCTACAATGAGCAGTTCTTC. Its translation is CASSETGQGYNEQFF.

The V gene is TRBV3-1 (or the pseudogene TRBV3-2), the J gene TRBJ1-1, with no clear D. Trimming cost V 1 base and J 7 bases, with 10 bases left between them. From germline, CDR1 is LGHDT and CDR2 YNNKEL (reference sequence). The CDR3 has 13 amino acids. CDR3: CASSQVGSGEAFF. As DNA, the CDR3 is TGTGCCAGCAGCCAAGTTGGTTCCGGTGAAGCTTTCTTT.

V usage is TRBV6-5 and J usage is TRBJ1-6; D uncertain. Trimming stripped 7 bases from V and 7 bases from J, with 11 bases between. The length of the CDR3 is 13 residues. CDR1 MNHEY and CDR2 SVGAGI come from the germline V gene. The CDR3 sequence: CASKAGLNSPLHF. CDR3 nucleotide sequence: TGTGCCAGCAAGGCAGGACTGAATTCACCCCTCCACTTT.

CDR3 DNA sequence: TGTGCCAGCAGTTTCGGCGGGGGCGGGTCTGAAAAACTGTTTTTT. Translated: CASSFGGGGSEKLFF. The chain carries TRBV28 and TRBJ1-4; maybe TRBD1 (6 bases). Trimming left V 3 bases short and J 7 bases short, with 15 bases between. Germline V gene sequence: CDR1 MDHEN, CDR2 SYDVKM. The CDR3 covers 15 residues. Full variable domain (remainder filled in from reference TRBV28 and TRBJ1-4): DVKVTQSSRYLVKRTGEKVFLECVQDMDHENMFWYRQDPGLGLRLIYFSYDVKMKEKGDIPEGYSVSREKKERFSLILESASTNQTSMYLCASSFGGGGSEKLFFGSGTQLSVL.